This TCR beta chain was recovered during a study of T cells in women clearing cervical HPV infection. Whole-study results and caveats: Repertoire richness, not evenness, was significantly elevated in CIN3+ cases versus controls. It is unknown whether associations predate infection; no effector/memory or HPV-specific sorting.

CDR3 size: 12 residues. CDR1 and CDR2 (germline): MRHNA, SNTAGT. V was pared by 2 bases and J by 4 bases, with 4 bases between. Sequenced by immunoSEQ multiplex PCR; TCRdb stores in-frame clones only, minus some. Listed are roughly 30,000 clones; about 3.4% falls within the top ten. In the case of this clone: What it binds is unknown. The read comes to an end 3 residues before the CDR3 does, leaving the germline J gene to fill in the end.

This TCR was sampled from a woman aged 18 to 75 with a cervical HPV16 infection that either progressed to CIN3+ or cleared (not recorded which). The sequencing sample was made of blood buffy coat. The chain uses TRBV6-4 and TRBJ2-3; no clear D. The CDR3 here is CASSDLSDTQYF. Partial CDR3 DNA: TGTGCCAGCAGTGACCTGTCAGATACG.